Each of the 3 T cell receptor beta chains below was sequenced from the same sample in a study of cytomegalovirus exposure and HLA in healthy donors. The assay was immunoSEQ multiplex PCR, and TCRdb's table has in-frame clones only and misses some. The sample has around 140,000 clones; roughly nine tenths are singletons. Sequenced: PBMCs. Receptors originate from a young woman in good health and CMV-seronegative.

This rearrangement joins TRBV27 to TRBJ1-5; the match to TRBD1 covers 7 bases. V lost 5 bases to trimming and J lost 0 bases; unmatched junction nucleotides: 1. The CDR3 covers 14 residues. In germline, CDR1 is MNHEY, CDR2 SMNVEV (reference sequence). CDR3 nucleotides: TGTGCCAGCAGTGGACAGGTTAGCAATCAGCCCCAGCATTTT. Translation: CASSGQVSNQPQHF.

Only a few counts were recorded for this clone. This chain joins TRBV25-1 and TRBJ2-7, with D unresolved. The CDR3 spans 11 residues. Per the germline V gene, CDR1 is MGHDK and CDR2 is SYGVNS. V lost 10 bases and J 3 bases, leaving 10 bases between the germline ends. The CDR3 loop reads CATLVGYEQYF. In DNA form, the CDR3 reads TGTGCCACCTTAGTCGGCTACGAGCAGTACTTC.

The chain employs TRBV6-5 and TRBJ2-7; TRBD2 is a possible D gene (5 bases). Looked up from germline, CDR1 is MNHEY and CDR2 is SVGAGI. This CDR3 has 14 amino acids. Trimming stripped 0 bases from V and 4 bases from J, with 10 bases between. The CDR3 sequence is CASSYSGRGYEQYF. CDR3 bases: TGTGCCAGCAGTTACTCCGGCCGGGGTTACGAGCAGTACTTC.